The source of this T cell receptor beta chain is a study of blood T cell repertoires in COVID-19 (dated by TCRdb to the early 2020s). In terms of the full investigation: The collaborator samples originated in the United States, Italy and Spain and spanned the acute and convalescent phases of COVID-19. The prospective study material was composed of cDNA or gDNA derived from T cells, B-cell-depleted T cells, or PBMCs. The samples were drawn from two sources: the first 160 participants of the ongoing ImmuneRACE study, and 1,000 to 1,500 subjects contributed by 6 global collaborators. Sample metadata almost always included a de-identified subject ID, COVID-19 status, age in years and sex. The dataset comprised deeply sampled blood TCRbeta repertoires from subjects exposed to, actively infected with, or recovered from COVID-19. A freely available public database, intended as a resource for researchers studying the immune response to SARS-CoV-2, is where the repertoires were released. Where available, HLA class I and class II types were obtained from metadata supplied by the sample provider rather than from assay-based typing. Study-level results and caveats: The quantity of clinical and demographic metadata differed by source and by participant and was supplied without curation.

The CDR3, cysteine through phenylalanine, is 15 amino acids long. Kept here is only the CDR3 DNA, which spans 45 bases and is read in frame from base 1. CDR1 and CDR2 are read off the germline V gene as SGHRS and YFSETQ. V is clipped by 0 bases and J by 4 bases, and the sequence between their germline boundaries is 13 bases long. A word on this clone: Its antigen is currently not known. It has no much larger one-base neighbor in the sample; base qualities were not kept.

Whole blood was collected in K2EDTA tubes by collaborating institutions according to the institutions' own protocols. For TCRbeta analysis, collaborators shipped samples in one of three forms: frozen whole blood, isolated PBMCs, or DNA extracted from either of those sample types. The immunoSEQ Assay, a bias-controlled multiplex PCR, was used to amplify TCRbeta CDR3 regions from genomic DNA. On the study's bioinformatics: The number of nucleated cells in each sample was estimated by amplification of reference gene primers within the assay. Sequence reads were collapsed and filtered to measure the absolute abundance of every unique TCRbeta CDR3 rearrangement. For each sample, productive Simpson clonality was calculated as the square root of Simpson's diversity index across productive rearrangements. The immuneACCESS repertoire file appears here via TCRdb, limited to in-frame rearrangements. These files lack a portion of the clones; in checked studies, under half of the deficit traces to unresolved V genes, and the cause of the others is not known. V, J and clone size derive from that table, while D and trimming were established from the DNA sequence. The sample contains approximately 450,000 clones, 75% to 90% of them found a single time. The ten largest clones represent 4% to 5.5% of the sample.

Sequencing used peripheral blood. This TCR derives from a woman aged 30 to 39 with acute or convalescent COVID-19. Recombination joined TRBV5-1 with TRBJ1-1; TRBD1 could be the D gene, as 5 bases match. This receptor carries the CDR3 CASSLVWGVVTEAFF. The bases are TGCGCCAGCAGCTTGGTGTGGGGGGTGGTCACTGAAGCTTTCTTT. The full variable domain, with segments outside the CDR3 supplied by the reference TRBV5-1 and TRBJ1-1 proteins, appears as KAGVTQTPRYLIKTRGQQVTLSCSPISGHRSVSWYQQTPGQGLQFLFEYFSETQRNKGNFPGRFSGRQFSNSRSEMNVSTLELGDSALYLCASSLVWGVVTEAFFGQGTRLTVV.